This T cell receptor beta chain stems from a study of OX40 agonist ivuxolimab in advanced cancers. Turning to the study itself: Across the patients, intravenous ivuxolimab was delivered every 2 weeks at 0.01 to 10 mg/kg. Hepatocellular carcinoma, melanoma, renal cell or head and neck cancer affected the dose-escalation patients.

This CDR3 is 14 amino acids long. The V gene end was trimmed by 6 bases and the J gene end by 2 bases; junction bases not matched to a gene: 6. From germline, CDR1 is LNHDA and CDR2 SQIVND (reference sequence). Notes on the study in general: CD8+ T cells averaged more expanded clones than CD4+.

Data came from immunoSEQ multiplex PCR; TCRdb stores just in-frame clones and leaves some out. This sample has fewer than 80,000 clones, with around 90% found just once. Comments on this clone: The target antigen is unknown.

This TCR was recovered from an adult with an advanced solid tumor such as melanoma, head and neck, liver or kidney cancer. This material consisted of CD4+ or CD8+ T cells sorted from blood, taken in a trial of the OX40 agonist ivuxolimab. The chain combines TRBV19 with TRBJ2-7, with 8 bases lining up with TRBD2. The CDR3 nucleotides read TGTGCCAGTAGCAAGCGGGAGCCCGCCTACGAGCAGTACTTC. It translates to CASSKREPAYEQYF. Supplemented by reference TRBV19 and TRBJ2-7, the full variable domain reads DGGITQSPKYLFRKEGQNVTLSCEQNLNHDAMYWYRQDPGQGLRLIYYSQIVNDFQKGDIAEGYSVSREKKESFPLTVTSAQKNPTAFYLCASSKREPAYEQYFGPGTRLTVT.